Below are 25 T cell receptor beta chains sequenced from a single sample in a study of blood T cell repertoires in COVID-19. This table comes from immunoSEQ multiplex PCR, and its TCRdb copy is limited to in-frame clones, with some not included. The repertoire holds roughly 77,000 clones, 70% to 90% seen once, with about 7% in the top ten. Sequencing used peripheral blood. These receptors were collected from a woman at least 80 years old with active COVID-19.

This chain links TRBV5-4 with TRBJ1-1, with 9 bases lining up with TRBD1. CDR1 SGHNT and CDR2 YYREEE come from the germline V gene (reference sequence). Germline trimming cut 6 bases from V and 7 bases from J; bases unmatched to any gene: 7. The CDR3 sequence is 13 residues long. The CDR3 sequence: CASTTTGGLEAFF. In DNA form, the CDR3 reads TGTGCCAGCACCACGACAGGGGGACTTGAAGCTTTCTTT.

V and J are TRBV28 and TRBJ2-7; tentatively, D is TRBD1 (5 bases). The CDR3 covers 14 residues. V gave up 5 bases and J gave up 0 bases, with 11 bases separating them. From germline, CDR1 is MDHEN and CDR2 SYDVKM. The CDR3 DNA is TGTGCCAGCAGTGGACACCCGAGCTCCTACGAGCAGTACTTC. Its translation is CASSGHPSSYEQYF. The full variable domain, completed using reference TRBV28 and TRBJ2-7, is DVKVTQSSRYLVKRTGEKVFLECVQDMDHENMFWYRQDPGLGLRLIYFSYDVKMKEKGDIPEGYSVSREKKERFSLILESASTNQTSMYLCASSGHPSSYEQYFGPGTRLTVT.

This chain links TRBV3-1 (or the pseudogene TRBV3-2) with TRBJ2-5; 7 nucleotides agree with TRBD2. Germline lookup yields CDR1 LGHDT and CDR2 YNNKEL (reference sequence). V trimming: 4 bases; J trimming: 5 bases; junction bases outside the gene matches: 10. The CDR3 has 15 amino acids. The DNA of the CDR3 is TGTGCCAGCAGCCTGGGGGAGGGCACGTTGGAGACCCAGTACTTC. It yields the protein CASSLGEGTLETQYF.

The rearrangement joins TRBV28 to TRBJ2-7; perhaps TRBD2 as D (7 bases). V lost 4 bases and J lost 0, with 10 bases in between. The germline V gene has CDR1 MDHEN and CDR2 SYDVKM. The CDR3 totals 14 residues. CDR3 coding DNA: TGTGCCAGCAGTTCGGGGGGCAGCTCCTACGAGCAGTACTTC. This sequence encodes CASSSGGSSYEQYF.

The chain couples TRBV11-2 to TRBJ2-1, with 10 bases matching TRBD2. CDR1 and CDR2 from the germline V gene are SGHAT and FQNNGV. CDR3 length: 17 amino acids. Trimming cost V 3 bases and J 6 bases; bases outside gene matches: 11. CDR3: CASSLRPGLAIINEQFF. The CDR3 DNA follows: TGTGCCAGCAGCTTGAGACCGGGACTAGCGATAATCAATGAGCAGTTCTTC.

The chain joins TRBV2 to TRBJ1-5; unclear D gene. Per the germline V gene, CDR1 is SNHLY and CDR2 is FYNNEI. Between the trimmed V and J ends, which lost 3 bases and 0 bases, there was a span of 6 bases. The CDR3 is 14 amino acids. DNA of the CDR3: TGTGCCAGCAGTGACAAAAATAGCAATCAGCCCCAGCATTTT. Translated: CASSDKNSNQPQHF.

V is TRBV7-9 and J is TRBJ2-1, with 11 bases matching TRBD2. Germline V gene data show CDR1 as SEHNR and CDR2 as FQNEAQ (reference sequence). This CDR3 has 15 residues. V gave up 2 bases and J gave up 9 bases; unmatched junction bases: 6. CDR3 loop: CASSLLAGGFSEQFF. The CDR3 region has the DNA TGTGCCAGCAGCTTACTAGCGGGAGGATTTAGTGAGCAGTTCTTC.

J is TRBJ2-5 and V is TRBV7-2, with a weak D call TRBD1 (6 bases). This CDR3 spans 13 amino acids. The germline V and J ends were trimmed by 5 bases and 1 base, with 8 bases remaining between them. Looked up from germline, CDR1 is SGHTA and CDR2 is FQGNSA. In nucleotides, the CDR3 is TGTGCCAGCAGCCGGACAGTCCAAGAGACCCAGTACTTC. As protein: CASSRTVQETQYF.

The J gene is TRBJ1-5, the V gene TRBV28, with TRBD1 matching over 9 bases. CDR1 is MDHEN, CDR2 SYDVKM, per germline. The CDR3 sequence is 16 residues long. V gave up 5 bases and J gave up 2 bases; unmatched junction bases: 7. CDR3 coding DNA: TGTGCCAGCAGTATATCGACAGGGGGTCGCAATCAGCCCCAGCATTTT. The encoded protein is CASSISTGGRNQPQHF.

The CDR3 DNA sequence: TGCAGCGTAGGGGACAGGGAGGCCGGGGAGCTGTTTTTT. This translates into CSVGDREAGELFF. The gene calls are TRBV29-1 and TRBJ2-2, with TRBD1 identical over 9 bases. This CDR3 has 13 amino acids. Germline assignment: CDR1 SQVTM and CDR2 ANQGSEA. After removal of 6 bases from V and 6 bases from J, the junction contained 5 bases not matched to a gene.

CDR3: CASSQQAAGDSYNEQFF. The CDR3 coding sequence is TGTGCCAGCAGCCAACAAGCGGCAGGGGACTCCTACAATGAGCAGTTCTTC. V gene TRBV3-1 (or the pseudogene TRBV3-2) combines with J gene TRBJ2-1; TRBD1 might be the D (6 bases). V lost 2 bases to trimming and J lost 0 bases, with 14 bases between them. The CDR3 is made up of 17 amino acids. In germline, CDR1 is LGHDT, CDR2 YNNKEL (reference sequence).

This chain uses TRBV18 with TRBJ2-5, with 14 bases fitting TRBD2. Germline CDR1 KGHSH, CDR2 LQKENI. Trimming at V came to 8 bases and at J to 1 base, leaving 9 bases not matched to a gene. CDR3 length: 17 amino acids. The DNA of the CDR3 is TGTGCCAGCGGATCCGGGACTAGCGGGAGTGGCCAAGAGACCCAGTACTTC. This encodes CASGSGTSGSGQETQYF.

V is TRBV7-2 and J is TRBJ1-6; tentatively, D is TRBD1 (6 bases). Between the trimmed V and J ends, which lost 1 base and 3 bases, there was a span of 13 bases. The length of the CDR3 is 17 residues. Germline lookup yields CDR1 SGHTA and CDR2 FQGNSA. The CDR3, as DNA: TGTGCCAGCAGCTTAGTGGGGGCAGGGCACTATAATTCACCCCTCCACTTT. Its protein product is CASSLVGAGHYNSPLHF.

The chain links TRBV16 to TRBJ1-3; D call uncertain. From germline, CDR1 is KGHSY and CDR2 FQNENV. V was shortened by 2 bases and J by 0 bases, with 11 bases between the two germline ends. The CDR3 is 16 amino acids. The CDR3 sequence: CASSQLGRLSGNTIYF. Here the CDR3 DNA reads TGTGCCAGCAGCCAACTGGGCAGGCTCTCTGGAAACACCATATATTTT.

This chain links TRBV6-6 with TRBJ2-7; 8 bases fit TRBD1. This CDR3 region has 16 residues. Trimming cost V 3 bases and J 6 bases; bases outside gene matches: 13. Per germline, CDR1 MNHNY and CDR2 SVGAGI (reference sequence). The CDR3 protein is CASSYVSGQGRSEQYF. Written as DNA, the CDR3 is TGTGCCAGCAGTTATGTCTCAGGACAGGGAAGAAGCGAGCAGTACTTC.

The CDR3 loop reads CASSYAGAYEQYF. As DNA, the CDR3 is TGTGCCAGCAGTTACGCGGGAGCCTACGAGCAGTACTTC. The chain employs TRBV6-6 and TRBJ2-7, with 7 positions matching TRBD2. The CDR3 length is 13 residues. V lost 2 bases to trimming and J lost 2 bases; unmatched junction nucleotides: 0. Germline V gene data show CDR1 as MNHNY and CDR2 as SVGAGI (reference sequence).

This chain connects TRBV29-1 to TRBJ1-4; TRBD1 matches at 9 bases. Losses at the gene ends were 7 bases for V and 3 bases for J; bases not matched to a gene: 3. The germline V gene encodes CDR1 SQVTM and CDR2 ANQGSEA. The CDR3 totals 13 residues. The CDR3 region is CSAQGAANEKLFF. The DNA of the CDR3 is TGCAGCGCACAGGGGGCAGCTAATGAAAAACTGTTTTTT.

The V gene is TRBV30, the J gene TRBJ2-1; 8 nucleotides agree with TRBD2. With 0 bases clipped from V and 4 bases from J, the junction kept 8 bases outside the gene matches. The CDR3 is 16 residues long. Germline lookup yields CDR1 GTSNPN and CDR2 SVGIG (reference sequence). CDR3 loop: CAWSVRAGVTYNEQFF. CDR3 coding DNA: TGTGCCTGGAGTGTACGAGCGGGAGTCACTTACAATGAGCAGTTCTTC.

The V gene is TRBV7-9, the J gene TRBJ2-1; tentatively, D is TRBD1 (6 bases). This CDR3 has 12 residues. Germline V gene data show CDR1 as SEHNR and CDR2 as FQNEAQ (reference sequence). Trimming pared 5 bases from V and 9 bases from J, leaving 11 bases between. CDR3 sequence (DNA): TGTGCCAGCAGCCTCCAGGGGTTTGAGCAGTTCTTC. Its protein product is CASSLQGFEQFF.

The rearrangement links TRBV10-3 to TRBJ2-7, with D possibly being TRBD2 (5 bases). This CDR3 region has 14 residues. The germline V and J ends were trimmed by 0 bases and 4 bases, with 10 bases remaining between them. Germline-derived CDR1 and CDR2 are ENHRY and SYGVKD. The DNA for the CDR3 is TGTGCCATCAGTGAGTCCGGGGTTTATTACGAGCAGTACTTC. Protein sequence: CAISESGVYYEQYF.

The chain combines TRBV5-1 with TRBJ2-7, with D possibly being TRBD2 (6 bases). Germline CDR1 SGHRS, CDR2 YFSETQ. The CDR3 spans 15 residues. Trimming left V 2 bases short and J 1 base short, with 13 bases between. Here the CDR3 DNA reads TGCGCCAGCAGCTTCCTGGGACTGAATTCCTACGAGCAGTACTTC. Protein product: CASSFLGLNSYEQYF.

This sequence joins TRBV25-1 and TRBJ1-4; 7 positions match TRBD1. V was pared by 5 bases and J by 8 bases, with 11 bases of the junction left unmatched. The CDR3 runs to 15 residues. Germline values: CDR1 MGHDK, CDR2 SYGVNS. CDR3 residues: CASSRRQGTLEKLFF. CDR3 nucleotide sequence: TGTGCCAGCAGTAGACGACAGGGTACGTTAGAAAAACTGTTTTTT.

V gene TRBV7-2 combines with J gene TRBJ2-7, with TRBD1 matching 9 bases. Losses at the gene ends were 3 bases for V and 2 bases for J; bases not matched to a gene: 5. Germline CDR1 and CDR2: SGHTA and FQGNSA. The length of the CDR3 is 15 residues. CDR3 nucleotides: TGTGCCAGCAGCTTCCAAGGGACAGGGACCTACGAGCAGTACTTC. Translation: CASSFQGTGTYEQYF.

The chain joins TRBV27 to TRBJ1-1; TRBD1 is a possible D gene (6 bases). Looked up from germline, CDR1 is MNHEY and CDR2 is SMNVEV (reference sequence). The CDR3 runs to 17 residues. Trimming cost V 1 base and J 4 bases, with 19 bases left between them. CDR3 nucleotide sequence: TGTGCCAGCAGTTTATACCTCGGGGACCCCAGGGGCACTGAAGCTTTCTTT. Translating gives CASSLYLGDPRGTEAFF.

CDR3 sequence (DNA): TGTGCCAGCAGCTTAGGCCGGGACACCCTTTACTTC. This encodes CASSLGRDTLYF. This chain uses TRBV7-9 with TRBJ2-5; TRBD1 is a possible D gene (6 bases). CDR3 length: 12 amino acids. V lost 1 base to trimming and J lost 14 bases, with 14 bases between them. CDR1 SEHNR and CDR2 FQNEAQ come from the germline V gene (reference sequence).